This TCR beta chain comes out of a study of T cells after posttransplantation cyclophosphamide (dated by TCRdb to the mid-2010s). In terms of the full investigation: T cell repertoire reconstitution was tracked by TRB sequencing after myeloablative bone marrow transplantation in which posttransplantation cyclophosphamide was used as GVHD prophylaxis. Public TRB sequences were checked against a database of over 3,000 sequences associated with responses to pathogens, tumor antigens, self-antigens and alloantigens. Because TRA and TRB clonality correlated tightly in roughly nine samples, the subsequent TCR analyses were limited to TRB only. In 3 patients, TRB sequencing was also performed on up to about 3 more blood samples taken 2 to 5.2 years after transplant, and in a handful of patients, pretransplant blood was also TRB-sequenced. Antigen receptor sequencing was done on samples from roughly 38 PTCy-treated patients and from under 20 related bone marrow donors of those patients. Blood from all 35 or so PTCy patients with 1-year posttransplant specimens was subjected to TRB sequencing.

CDR1 and CDR2 are read off the germline V gene (reference sequence) as SGHNT and YYREEE. V is trimmed back by 4 bases and J by 8 bases, and the junction contains 6 bases that no gene match accounts for. CDR3 length: 13 amino acids, cysteine to phenylalanine. Only the CDR3 part of the read is kept: 39 bases, read in frame from the first base. The table lists this clone with many counts. The antigen it recognizes is unknown. Nothing much larger sits one base from this clone, and base qualities are not available. What the treatment or condition label conveys for this sample: high-dose cyclophosphamide on days +3 and +4 as single-agent GVHD prophylaxis. For conditioning, the PTCy patients got busulfan and fludarabine, then a related or unrelated marrow graft, followed by cyclophosphamide on days +3 and +4. The PTCy-treated patients were drawn from a prospective, multi-institutional clinical trial. Peripheral blood and bone marrow mononuclear cells were isolated by Ficoll-Hypaque density centrifugation and were cryopreserved.

Here is what the overall study found, with its caveats: At 1-2 months, donor-recipient similarity was low but rose over the first year, and the later blood repertoires were often dominated by donor CD8+ memory clones. Across roughly 48 patients, TRB clonality was highly associated with recipient CMV seropositivity and CMV reactivation, and diversity in PTCy patients was similar to diversity in CNI/methotrexate controls. The TRB repertoires of T cells infiltrating skin or GI tract showed only limited overlap with the TRB repertoires of T cells in blood.

TRB sequencing used genomic DNA with the immunoSEQ assay at survey resolution or the hsTCRB kit. For the original study's pipeline: Initial read processing used immunoSEQ software, and repertoire analyses used the LymphoSeq R package. For each TRB dataset, clonality was calculated as 1 minus normalized Shannon entropy, and the Gini coefficient was computed as well. To infer phenotypes in unsorted samples, TRB sequences from sorted subsets of the recipient or donor were mapped onto unsorted samples from the same recipient. TCRdb retrieved this table from immuneACCESS and kept in-frame rearrangements only. Not all clones are present; in checked studies, unresolved V genes account for under half, and no reason is known for the remainder. V and J calls and clone size come straight from that table; D and trimming were deduced from the DNA. For this sample, roughly 2,600 clones appear and none is a singleton. The ten largest clones represent around a sixth of the sample.

The sequenced sample was PBMCs, obtained 30 days after allogeneic stem cell transplant with posttransplant cyclophosphamide. This receptor was taken from a female patient aged 60 to 70 who received an allogeneic stem cell transplant from an unrelated donor, was CMV-positive, and had acute GVHD only. After a transplant, some T cells may have been passed on by the graft donor. Recombination connected TRBV5-4 to TRBJ2-1; TRBD2 agrees with 7 junctional bases. The CDR3 reads as follows: CASSPGLVYEQFF. The nucleotide sequence is TGTGCCAGCAGCCCCGGACTAGTTTATGAGCAGTTCTTC.